This T cell receptor beta chain is drawn from a study of Ad26.COV2.S vaccination and SARS-CoV-2 variants. V was pared by 0 bases and J by 9 bases, with 17 bases between. CDR1 and CDR2 from the germline V gene are LGHNA and YSLEER. CDR3 length: 15 amino acids. Libraries were prepared by immunoSEQ multiplex PCR; TCRdb keeps only in-frame clonotypes and omits some of them. The table shows around 450,000 clones, with around 89% occurring only once. Described treatment: some 20 received Ad26.COV2.S at low or high dose, single or two shots; about 5 received placebo; per-sample allocation not given. Day 63 after the first injection of vaccine or placebo was the sampling time. This clone was recorded only once.

The material sequenced was peripheral blood, taken in a trial of Ad26.COV2.S vaccine versus placebo. The chain links TRBV4-3 to TRBJ1-2; weak D call: TRBD1 (6 bases). This receptor was taken from a person aged 18-65 years who received the Ad26.COV2.S COVID-19 vaccine or a placebo. CDR3: CASSQERKGGSSYTF. CDR3 nucleotides: TGCGCCAGCAGCCAAGAAAGGAAAGGGGGGTCAAGCTACACCTTC.